The 13 T cell receptor beta chains below were found in one sample sequenced in a study of tissue T cells after allogeneic stem cell transplantation. Profiling relied on immunoSEQ multiplex PCR, and the TCRdb table lists in-frame clones only, not all of them. Among some 3,100 clones, 64% were seen once, and the ten largest hold over 20%. This research-autopsy study prospectively enrolled adult allogeneic hematopoietic cell transplant recipients with steroid-refractory graft-versus-host disease. The sequences come from jejunal tissue, collected at autopsy. All receptors derive from a male patient at least 60 years old with steroid-refractory graft-versus-host disease after an allogeneic stem cell transplant. Some T cells may have originated in the graft donor.

CDR3 DNA: TGTGCCACCTTGGGCCGGGGGACAGGGGCCTACGAGCAGTACTTC. Its translation is CATLGRGTGAYEQYF. The rearrangement links TRBV19 to TRBJ2-7; 10 bases map to TRBD1. V shed 10 bases, J shed 2 bases, and the junction held 11 bases outside the gene matches. Germline V gene lookup returns CDR1 LNHDA and CDR2 SQIVND (reference sequence). The length of the CDR3 is 15 residues.

This chain uses TRBV5-6 with TRBJ1-5; D unclear. Between the trimmed V and J ends, which lost 1 base and 4 bases, there was a span of 6 bases. The V gene's germline CDR1 is SGHDT and CDR2 YYEEEE. CDR3 size: 13 residues. The CDR3, as DNA: TGTGCCAGCAGCTTGTGGGGAAATCAGCCCCAGCATTTT. Amino acid sequence: CASSLWGNQPQHF.

The chain has TRBV2 and TRBJ1-4; the D gene is possibly TRBD1 (5 bases). The CDR3 contains 17 residues. V gave up 7 bases and J gave up 2 bases, with 20 bases separating them. The germline gives CDR1 SNHLY, CDR2 FYNNEI. In nucleotides, the CDR3 is TGTGCCAGCACTCCGGACACGCCGCGGGGGACTAATGAAAAACTGTTTTTT. It codes for CASTPDTPRGTNEKLFF.

This clone is categorized as large (0.1 to 1%). The chain carries TRBV11-1 and TRBJ1-1; weak D call: TRBD1 (5 bases). The CDR3 loop spans 13 amino acids. Trimming cost V 7 bases and J 3 bases, with 12 bases left between them. Germline CDR1 reads SGHAT; CDR2 reads FQDESV (reference sequence). The CDR3 coding sequence is TGTGCCAGCAATCCCGGAGGGGACACTGAAGCTTTCTTT. It translates to CASNPGGDTEAFF.

In this sample, this clone turned up a few times. The J gene is TRBJ2-1, the V gene TRBV11-3; 7 bases align to TRBD2. The V gene end was trimmed by 4 bases and the J gene end by 9 bases; junction bases not matched to a gene: 3. The CDR3 has 12 amino acids. Germline CDR1 SGHNT, CDR2 YENEEA. CDR3 loop: CASSSGRGEQFF. Written as DNA, the CDR3 is TGTGCCAGCAGCTCAGGGAGGGGTGAGCAGTTCTTC.

The chain uses TRBV6-5 and TRBJ1-2; perhaps TRBD1 as D (6 bases). Per the germline V gene, CDR1 is MNHEY and CDR2 is SVGAGI. This CDR3 contains 14 residues. Trimming took off 4 bases at V and 6 bases at J, with 15 bases between the two ends. As DNA, the CDR3 is TGTGCCAGCAGTTTGCTTGGACAGTTGGATGGCTACACCTTC. Its protein is CASSLLGQLDGYTF.

V gene TRBV7-3 combines with J gene TRBJ2-5; 9 bases align to TRBD2. Per the germline V gene, CDR1 is SGHTA and CDR2 is FQGTGA. This CDR3 contains 15 residues. Trimming took 7 bases from V and 5 from J; bases not matched to a gene: 11. CDR3 protein: CASNRSGGFWETQYF. The CDR3 bases are TGTGCCAGCAATCGGAGCGGGGGGTTTTGGGAGACCCAGTACTTC.

The chain is built from TRBV7-2 and TRBJ1-6; 7 bases are a match to TRBD1. CDR3 length: 16 amino acids. The germline V gene encodes CDR1 SGHTA and CDR2 FQGNSA. V shed 1 base and J 7 bases; nucleotides not matched to a gene: 7. This CDR3 reads CASSLVGGQPNSPLHF. Written as DNA, the CDR3 is TGTGCCAGCAGCTTAGTAGGGGGACAGCCAAATTCACCCCTCCACTTT.

This clone showed up just a few times. This sequence joins TRBV15 and TRBJ2-7, with unresolved D. The CDR3 is 14 amino acids. Trimming cost V 0 bases and J 1 base, with 7 bases left between them. Germline V CDR1 and CDR2: LNHNV, YYDKDF (reference sequence). The CDR3 DNA is TGTGCCACCAGCAGAGATCGATATTCCTACGAGCAGTACTTC. This gives the protein CATSRDRYSYEQYF. The whole variable domain, filled in from reference TRBV15 and TRBJ2-7, reads DAMVIQNPRYQVTQFGKPVTLSCSQTLNHNVMYWYQQKSSQAPKLLFHYYDKDFNNEADTPDNFQSRRPNTSFCFLDIRSPGLGDTAMYLCATSRDRYSYEQYFGPGTRLTVT.

The chain couples TRBV4-2 to TRBJ1-6, with D possibly matching TRBD1 (5 bases). Germline assignment: CDR1 LGHNA and CDR2 YNFKEQ. V lost 4 bases and J lost 5, with 18 bases in between. This CDR3 has 17 amino acids. CDR3 bases: TGTGCCAGCAGCCCAACTGACATGACAGTTGATAATTCACCCCTCCACTTT. It is translated as CASSPTDMTVDNSPLHF.

This sequence joins TRBV2 and TRBJ1-5; D remains ambiguous. Germline values: CDR1 SNHLY, CDR2 FYNNEI. Trimming removed 4 bases at V and 1 base at J, with 11 bases between. The CDR3 is 15 residues long. CDR3 coding DNA: TGTGCCAGCAGTGCCCCGGGAAACAGCAATCAGCCCCAGCATTTT. Encoded protein: CASSAPGNSNQPQHF.

Within the sample, this clone is medium-sized. This sample includes further DNA sequences coding for the same CDR3. The chain recombines TRBV2 with TRBJ2-3, with 7 bases matching TRBD1. Trimming took 6 bases from V and 0 from J; bases not matched to a gene: 6. CDR3 size: 15 residues. CDR1 SNHLY and CDR2 FYNNEI come from the germline V gene. The CDR3 DNA follows: TGTGCCAGCAGCGCCGGGACAGCTAGCACAGATACGCAGTATTTT. Translation gives CASSAGTASTDTQYF.

V is TRBV27 and J is TRBJ1-2; tentative D call: TRBD1 (5 bases). V lost 3 bases and J lost 8, with 13 bases in between. Germline CDR1 MNHEY, CDR2 SMNVEV (reference sequence). CDR3 size: 13 residues. The CDR3 reads CASSFGGMGGYTF. DNA of the CDR3: TGTGCCAGCAGTTTCGGGGGGATGGGGGGCTACACCTTC.